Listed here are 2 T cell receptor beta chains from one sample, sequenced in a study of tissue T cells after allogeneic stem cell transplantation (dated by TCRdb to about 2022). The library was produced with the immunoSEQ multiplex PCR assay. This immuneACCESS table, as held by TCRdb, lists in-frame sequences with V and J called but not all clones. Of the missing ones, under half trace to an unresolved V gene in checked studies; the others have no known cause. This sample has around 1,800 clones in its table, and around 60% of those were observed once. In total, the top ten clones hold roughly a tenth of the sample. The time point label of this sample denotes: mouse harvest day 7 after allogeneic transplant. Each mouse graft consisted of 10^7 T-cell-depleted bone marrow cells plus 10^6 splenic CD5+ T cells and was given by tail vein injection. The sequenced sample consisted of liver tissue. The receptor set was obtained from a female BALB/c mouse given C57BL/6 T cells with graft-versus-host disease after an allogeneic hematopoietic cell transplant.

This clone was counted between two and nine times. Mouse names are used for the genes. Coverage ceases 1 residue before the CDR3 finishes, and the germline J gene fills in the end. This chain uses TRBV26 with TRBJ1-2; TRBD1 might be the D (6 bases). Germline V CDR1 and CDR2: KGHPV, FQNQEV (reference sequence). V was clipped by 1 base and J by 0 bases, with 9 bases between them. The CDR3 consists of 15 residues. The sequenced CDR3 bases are TGTGCCAGCAGTCTGTTGGGACACCCAAACTCCGACTACACC. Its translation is CASSLLGHPNSDYT. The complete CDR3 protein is CASSLLGHPNSDYTF.

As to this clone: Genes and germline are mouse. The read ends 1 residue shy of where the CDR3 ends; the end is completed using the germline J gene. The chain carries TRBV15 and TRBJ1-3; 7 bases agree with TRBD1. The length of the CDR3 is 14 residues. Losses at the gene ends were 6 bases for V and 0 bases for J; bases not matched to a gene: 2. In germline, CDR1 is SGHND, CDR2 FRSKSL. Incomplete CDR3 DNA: TGTGCCAGCAGACAGGGGTATTCTGGAAATACGCTCTAT. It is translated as CASRQGYSGNTLY. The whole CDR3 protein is CASRQGYSGNTLYF.